What follows describes a single T cell receptor beta chain. TCRdb re-called the 5' RACE reads through MiXCR, storing one row per CDR3 protein. The repertoire holds fewer than 100,000 distinct CDR3 sequences, with approximately 10% as singletons. This CDR3 is built from 14 residues. Germline V gene sequence: CDR1 SGHDT, CDR2 YYEEEE. Between the trimmed V and J ends, which lost 0 bases and 7 bases, there was a span of 11 bases. This specimen belongs to a study of early T cells in non-severe SARS-CoV-2 infection. The chain carries TRBV5-6 and TRBJ2-1; D is possibly TRBD2 (5 bases). Sequenced material: whole blood. This receptor was obtained from an adult who was a healthcare worker with PCR-confirmed SARS-CoV-2 infection or an uninfected control (not recorded which). The CDR3 DNA is TGTGCCAGCAGCTTGGGGACTCGCCCAAATGAGCAGTTCTTC. It is translated as CASSLGTRPNEQFF.